This T cell receptor beta chain was obtained from a study of cytomegalovirus exposure and HLA in healthy donors. TCRdb keeps only in-frame clones here, not all; method: immunoSEQ multiplex PCR. Here the sample spans approximately 200,000 clones, 88% being singletons. Losses at the gene ends were 9 bases for V and 4 bases for J; bases not matched to a gene: 7. The CDR3 contains 14 residues. Germline V CDR1 and CDR2: SGHAT, FQNNGV. The gene calls are TRBV11-2 and TRBJ1-3; TRBD1 agrees at 9 bases. This clonotype was sampled from a woman aged 18-29 years in good health and CMV-seronegative. Sequencing used PBMCs. Here the CDR3 reads CASGQGFTGNTIYF. Here the CDR3 DNA reads TGTGCCAGTGGACAGGGGTTTACCGGAAACACCATATATTTT.